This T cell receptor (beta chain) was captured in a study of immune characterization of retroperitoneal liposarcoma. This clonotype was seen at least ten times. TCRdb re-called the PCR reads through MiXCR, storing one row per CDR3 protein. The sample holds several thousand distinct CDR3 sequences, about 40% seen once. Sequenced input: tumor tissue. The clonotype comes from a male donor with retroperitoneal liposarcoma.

The CDR3 sequence: CASSSPRGRSYNEQFF. CDR3 DNA sequence: TGTGCCAGCAGTAGCCCGAGGGGACGCTCCTACAATGAGCAGTTCTTC. The chain is built from TRBV27 and TRBJ2-1; either TRBD1 or TRBD2 may supply D (5 bases each). This CDR3 spans 16 amino acids. V was trimmed by 5 bases and J by 0 bases, leaving 14 bases between them. CDR1 MNHEY and CDR2 SMNVEV come from the germline V gene (reference sequence).